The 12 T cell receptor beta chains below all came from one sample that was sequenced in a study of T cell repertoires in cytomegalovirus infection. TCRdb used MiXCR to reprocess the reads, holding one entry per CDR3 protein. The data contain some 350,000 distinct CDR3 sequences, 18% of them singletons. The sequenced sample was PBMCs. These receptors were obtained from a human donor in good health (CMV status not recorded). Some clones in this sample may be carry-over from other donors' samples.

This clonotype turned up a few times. The CDR3 nucleotides read TGTGCCAGCAGTGTAGGCGGGAGCTCCTACGAGCAGTACTTC. It encodes CASSVGGSSYEQYF. The rearrangement links TRBV6-1 to TRBJ2-7; the match to TRBD2 covers 7 bases. V trimming: 4 bases; J trimming: 0 bases; junction bases outside the gene matches: 3. In germline, CDR1 is MNHNS, CDR2 SASEGT. The CDR3 is 14 residues long.

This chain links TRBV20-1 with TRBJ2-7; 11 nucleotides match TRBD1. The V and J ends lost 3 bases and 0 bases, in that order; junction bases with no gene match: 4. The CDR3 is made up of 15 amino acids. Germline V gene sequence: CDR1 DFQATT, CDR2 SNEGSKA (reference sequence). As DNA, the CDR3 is TGCAGTGCTAGTTTGGGACAGGGGGGCTCCTACGAGCAGTACTTC. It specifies CSASLGQGGSYEQYF.

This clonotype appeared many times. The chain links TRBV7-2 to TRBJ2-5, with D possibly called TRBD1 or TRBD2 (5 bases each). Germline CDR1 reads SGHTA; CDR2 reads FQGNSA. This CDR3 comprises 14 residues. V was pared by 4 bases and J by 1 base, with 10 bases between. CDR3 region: CASSSGAVQETQYF. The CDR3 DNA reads TGTGCCAGCAGCTCCGGGGCCGTCCAAGAGACCCAGTACTTC.

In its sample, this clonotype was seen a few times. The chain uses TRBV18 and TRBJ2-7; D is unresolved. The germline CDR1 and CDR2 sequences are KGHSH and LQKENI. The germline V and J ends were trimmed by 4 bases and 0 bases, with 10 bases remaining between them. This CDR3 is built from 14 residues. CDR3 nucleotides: TGTGCCAGCTCACTTACTCGGAGCTCCTACGAGCAGTACTTC. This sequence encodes CASSLTRSSYEQYF.

CDR3 nucleotides: TGCAGTGCTAGCCGTCTGATCGTAACCTACAATGAGCAGTTCTTC. Amino acid sequence: CSASRLIVTYNEQFF. The V and J genes are TRBV20-1 and TRBJ2-1; unclear D gene. The V and J ends lost 3 bases and 2 bases respectively, with 14 bases between them. The CDR3 has 15 residues. Germline V gene sequence: CDR1 DFQATT, CDR2 SNEGSKA (reference sequence).

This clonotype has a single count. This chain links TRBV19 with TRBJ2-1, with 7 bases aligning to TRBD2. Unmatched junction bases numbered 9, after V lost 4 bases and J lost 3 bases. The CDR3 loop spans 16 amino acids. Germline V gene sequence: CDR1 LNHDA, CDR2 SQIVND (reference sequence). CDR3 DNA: TGTGCCAGTAGTAGAAGGTCTAGCGGAAGCTACAATGAGCAGTTCTTC. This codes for CASSRRSSGSYNEQFF.

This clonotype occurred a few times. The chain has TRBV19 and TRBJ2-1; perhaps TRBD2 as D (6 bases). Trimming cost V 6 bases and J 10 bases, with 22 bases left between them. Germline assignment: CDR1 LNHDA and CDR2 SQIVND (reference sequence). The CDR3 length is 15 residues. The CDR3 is CASRATGVSLGEQFF. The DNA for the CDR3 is TGTGCCAGTAGGGCCACGGGAGTCTCGCTCGGGGAGCAGTTCTTC.

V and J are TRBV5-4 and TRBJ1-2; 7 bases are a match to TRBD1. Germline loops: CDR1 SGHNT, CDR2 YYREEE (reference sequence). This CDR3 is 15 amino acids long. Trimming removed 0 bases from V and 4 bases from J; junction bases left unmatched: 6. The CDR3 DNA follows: TGTGCCAGCAGCTTGGCCGGACAGGAAGGCTATGGCTACACCTTC. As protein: CASSLAGQEGYGYTF.

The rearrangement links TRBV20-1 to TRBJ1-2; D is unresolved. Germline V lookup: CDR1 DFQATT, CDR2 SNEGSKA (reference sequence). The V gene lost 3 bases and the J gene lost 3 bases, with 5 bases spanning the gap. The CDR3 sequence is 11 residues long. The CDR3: CSARADYGYTF. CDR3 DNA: TGCAGTGCTAGGGCGGACTATGGCTACACCTTC.

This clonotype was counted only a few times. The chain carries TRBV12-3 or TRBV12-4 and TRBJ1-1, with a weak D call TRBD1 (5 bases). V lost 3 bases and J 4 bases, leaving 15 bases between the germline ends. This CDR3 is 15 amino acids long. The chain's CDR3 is CASSLRSLGATEAFF. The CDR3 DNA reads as TGTGCCAGCAGTTTGAGGAGCCTCGGGGCCACTGAAGCTTTCTTT.

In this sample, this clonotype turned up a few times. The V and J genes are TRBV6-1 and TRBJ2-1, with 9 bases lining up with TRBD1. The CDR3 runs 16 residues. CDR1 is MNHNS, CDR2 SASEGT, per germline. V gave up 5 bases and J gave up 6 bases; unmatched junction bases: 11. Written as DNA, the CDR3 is TGTGCCAGCAGTACGGGACAGGGCGTCACGGGCAATGAGCAGTTCTTC. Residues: CASSTGQGVTGNEQFF.

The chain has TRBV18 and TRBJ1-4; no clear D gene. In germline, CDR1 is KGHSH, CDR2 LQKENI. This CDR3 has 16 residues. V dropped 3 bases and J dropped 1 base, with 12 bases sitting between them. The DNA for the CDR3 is TGTGCCAGCTCACCTGGCGGGCCCCGAACTAATGAAAAACTGTTTTTT. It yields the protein CASSPGGPRTNEKLFF.